The rows below give T cell receptor beta chains drawn from one sample of a study of blood T cell repertoires in COVID-19. The protocol was immunoSEQ multiplex PCR, while the TCRdb copy is restricted to in-frame clones and leaves out a portion. The sample carries some 230,000 clones, 75% to 90% recorded once. The sequencing sample was made of peripheral blood. These receptors all stem from an elderly woman with COVID-19, enrolled during active disease. CDR3s include the opening cysteine and the closing phenylalanine or tryptophan. The D gene is left open where the match is weak. Some rows mark clone size as missing; the rest say once, few, many or name a class of expanded clone.

CDR3	DNA	D	size	V	J
CASSPDRIDGYTF	TGTGCCAGCAGTCCCGACAGGATCGATGGCTACACCTTC	NA	NA	TRBV28	TRBJ1-2
CASSREGEQFF	TGTGCCAGCAGTCGAGAGGGAGAGCAGTTCTTC	NA	NA	TRBV6-5	TRBJ2-1
CASWVAATYEQYF	TGTGCAAGTTGGGTAGCGGCCACCTACGAGCAGTACTTC	NA	NA	TRBV12-2	TRBJ2-7
CASSQTPGGPGYEQYF	TGTGCCAGCAGCCAAACCCCGGGAGGGCCGGGCTACGAGCAGTACTTC	TRBD2	NA	TRBV3-1/TRBV3-2	TRBJ2-7
CAWTVGGASNYGYTF	TGTGCCTGGACCGTCGGCGGAGCTTCTAACTATGGCTACACCTTC	NA	NA	TRBV30	TRBJ1-2
CASSQGGQGKNYGYTF	TGCGCCAGCAGCCAAGGCGGTCAGGGGAAAAACTATGGCTACACCTTC	NA	NA	TRBV4-1	TRBJ1-2
CATQGLLYNEQFF	TGTGCCACCCAGGGGCTTCTCTACAATGAGCAGTTCTTC	NA	NA	TRBV27	TRBJ2-1
CASSLPGSLGDTQYF	TGTGCCAGCTCGCTACCGGGGAGTCTGGGAGATACGCAGTATTTT	NA	NA	TRBV28	TRBJ2-3
CASSIRRQHSNYGYTF	TGTGCCAGTAGTATACGGAGACAGCACTCTAACTATGGCTACACCTTC	NA	NA	TRBV19	TRBJ1-2
CASSPRTGLDTEAFF	TGTGCCAGCTCACCTAGGACAGGGCTCGATACTGAAGCTTTCTTT	TRBD1	once	TRBV18	TRBJ1-1
CASSYGQRTAF	TGTGCCAGCAGTTATGGGCAAAGGACAGCCTTT	NA	NA	TRBV6-2/TRBV6-3	TRBJ1-1
CASGLTGSPEVNTQYF	TGTGCCAGCGGTTTAACAGGGTCCCCGGAGGTCAATACGCAGTATTTT	NA	NA	TRBV5-6	TRBJ2-3
CASRPQQGWTGELFF	TGTGCCAGCAGACCTCAACAGGGTTGGACCGGGGAGCTGTTTTTT	NA	NA	TRBV7-2	TRBJ2-2
CAWIRNTGIGGF	TGTGCCTGGATCCGCAACACGGGGATAGGGGGTTTT	NA	few	TRBV30	TRBJ2-3
CASSPRGLNSPLHF	TGTGCCAGCAGCCCACGTGGGCTGAATTCACCCCTCCACTTT	NA	NA	TRBV13	TRBJ1-6
CASSPFSGTLSYNEQFF	TGTGCCAGCAGTCCCTTTAGCGGGACTCTTTCCTACAATGAGCAGTTCTTC	TRBD2	NA	TRBV28	TRBJ2-1
CASSARGAGLGYTF	TGTGCCAGCAGTGCTCGGGGGGCAGGTCTTGGCTACACCTTC	NA	NA	TRBV2	TRBJ1-2
CASSEQGIGANVLTF	TGTGCCAGCAGTGAACAGGGAATCGGGGCCAACGTCCTGACTTTC	NA	NA	TRBV2	TRBJ2-6
CASGSPGTGHYEQYF	TGTGCCAGCGGTTCCCCCGGGACAGGTCACTACGAGCAGTACTTC	TRBD1	few	TRBV5-4	TRBJ2-7
CASSYRDTDSYEQYF	TGTGCCAGCAGTTACCGGGACACTGATTCCTACGAGCAGTACTTC	NA	NA	TRBV6-5	TRBJ2-7
CASSVSGGSGNTIYF	TGTGCCAGCAGCGTATCAGGGGGCTCTGGAAACACCATATATTTT	TRBD1	once	TRBV9	TRBJ1-3
CASSKTELAGVSYEQYF	TGTGCCAGCAGCAAAACCGAACTAGCGGGAGTATCCTACGAGCAGTACTTC	NA	once	TRBV21-1	TRBJ2-7
CASSAGAQETQYF	TGTGCCAGTTCCGCGGGGGCCCAAGAGACCCAGTACTTC	NA	NA	TRBV19	TRBJ2-5
CASNRLAGSTDTQYF	TGTGCCAGCAACCGACTAGCGGGGAGCACAGATACGCAGTATTTT	TRBD2	NA	TRBV6-5	TRBJ2-3
CASSLTQQGATGGNTIYF	TGCGCCAGCAGCTTGACCCAACAGGGGGCCACGGGGGGAAACACCATATATTTT	TRBD1	NA	TRBV5-1	TRBJ1-3
CASSWDRGYGYTF	TGTGCCAGCAGCTGGGACAGGGGCTATGGCTACACCTTC	TRBD1	NA	TRBV6-5	TRBJ1-2
CASSVTPGNTIYF	TGTGCCAGCAGCGTGACACCCGGAAACACCATATATTTT	NA	NA	TRBV5-5	TRBJ1-3
CASSMKTSYNEQFF	TGTGCCAGTAGTATGAAGACTAGCTACAATGAGCAGTTCTTC	NA	NA	TRBV19	TRBJ2-1
CASSFNSITPYEQYF	TGTGCCAGCAGTTTCAACAGTATTACACCCTACGAGCAGTACTTC	NA	many	TRBV27	TRBJ2-7
CASSLESPLAGGLGTDTQYF	TGTGCCAGCAGCTTAGAGTCCCCGCTAGCGGGAGGCCTGGGCACAGATACGCAGTATTTT	TRBD2	NA	TRBV11-3	TRBJ2-3
CASSLGERRNTGELFF	TGTGCCAGCAGCTTAGGGGAGCGGAGGAACACCGGGGAGCTGTTTTTT	NA	once	TRBV7-2	TRBJ2-2
CASSFGHPYNEQFF	TGCGCCAGCAGCTTCGGACACCCCTACAATGAGCAGTTCTTC	NA	NA	TRBV5-1	TRBJ2-1
CSASTRRATNEKLFF	TGCAGTGCTAGTACAAGGAGGGCAACTAATGAAAAACTGTTTTTT	NA	few	TRBV20-1	TRBJ1-4
CAWSAVAEQFF	TGTGCCTGGAGTGCAGTTGCTGAGCAGTTCTTC	NA	few	TRBV30	TRBJ2-1
CASSGGGQGGNSPLHF	TGTGCCAGCAGCGGGGGGGGACAGGGCGGTAATTCACCCCTCCACTTT	TRBD1	NA	TRBV5-4	TRBJ1-6
CASSDLAGSSTDTQYF	TGTGCCAGCAGCGACCTAGCGGGGTCTAGCACAGATACGCAGTATTTT	TRBD2	NA	TRBV9	TRBJ2-3
CAISETGNYNSPLHF	TGTGCCATCAGCGAGACAGGGAACTATAATTCACCCCTCCACTTT	TRBD1	NA	TRBV10-3	TRBJ1-6
CASSPAGGLVGYTF	TGTGCCAGCAGCCCCGCGGGGGGGCTCGTTGGCTACACCTTC	NA	once	TRBV5-6	TRBJ1-2
CASSFVGQGREQFF	TGTGCCAGCAGTTTCGTTGGACAGGGAAGGGAGCAGTTCTTC	TRBD1	NA	TRBV27	TRBJ2-1
CASNLDRSDGYTF	TGTGCCAGCAACCTGGACAGGTCTGATGGCTACACCTTC	TRBD1	NA	TRBV5-4	TRBJ1-2
CASGGLAGMGDTQYF	TGTGCTAGTGGAGGACTAGCGGGGATGGGAGATACGCAGTATTTT	TRBD2	NA	TRBV12-5	TRBJ2-3
CASSIMGANSNQPQHF	TGTGCCAGTAGTATAATGGGGGCAAATAGCAATCAGCCCCAGCATTTT	NA	NA	TRBV19	TRBJ1-5
CASRDRANYGYTF	TGTGCCAGTCGGGACAGGGCTAACTATGGCTACACCTTC	TRBD1	NA	TRBV19	TRBJ1-2
CASSFTGRGATGELFF	TGTGCCAGCAGCTTTACGGGCAGGGGGGCCACCGGGGAGCTGTTTTTT	NA	few	TRBV5-4	TRBJ2-2
CASSSGQVHEQYF	TGCGCCAGCAGCTCGGGACAGGTCCACGAGCAGTACTTC	TRBD1	NA	TRBV5-1	TRBJ2-7
CASSLRPGQANTEAFF	TGCGCCAGCAGCTTGCGACCGGGACAGGCCAACACTGAAGCTTTCTTT	TRBD1	NA	TRBV5-1	TRBJ1-1
CASSPRTDSEKLFF	TGTGCCAGCAGCCCTCGGACAGACAGTGAAAAACTGTTTTTT	NA	NA	TRBV9	TRBJ1-4
CASTGTDRETQYF	TGTGCCAGCACGGGGACAGACCGAGAGACCCAGTACTTC	TRBD1	NA	TRBV6-1	TRBJ2-5